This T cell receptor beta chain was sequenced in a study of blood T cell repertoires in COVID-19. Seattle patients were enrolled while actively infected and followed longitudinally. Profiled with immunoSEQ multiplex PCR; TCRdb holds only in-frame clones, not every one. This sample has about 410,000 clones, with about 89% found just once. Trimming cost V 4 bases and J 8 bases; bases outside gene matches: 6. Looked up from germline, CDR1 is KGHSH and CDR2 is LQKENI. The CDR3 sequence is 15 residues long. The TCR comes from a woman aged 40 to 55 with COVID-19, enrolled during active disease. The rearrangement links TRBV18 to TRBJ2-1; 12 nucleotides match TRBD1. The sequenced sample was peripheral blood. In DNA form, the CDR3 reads TGTGCCAGCTCACGTACCGGGACAGGGGGCTATGAGCAGTTCTTC. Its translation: CASSRTGTGGYEQFF.